This entry is about one T cell receptor beta chain. What it binds is unknown. In the same sample, other DNA sequences code for this CDR3. The CDR3 has 14 residues. Germline lookup yields CDR1 KGHSH and CDR2 LQKENI. Trimming cost V 3 bases and J 1 base; bases outside gene matches: 2. PCR primers comprised 60 Vbeta and 13 Jbeta primers. Assay used: immunoSEQ multiplex PCR; TCRdb lists only in-frame clones, some missing. The sample has hundreds of thousands of clones; approximately 84% are singletons. This sample is drawn from a study of cytomegalovirus exposure and HLA in healthy donors. Study-level findings and limits: A prior analysis recorded that most TCR beta V segments were productive about 87% or about 30% of the time.

This sequence joins TRBV18 and TRBJ1-1, with TRBD1 matching 7 bases. The material sequenced was PBMCs. The TCR was taken from a woman in her thirties or forties in good health and CMV-seronegative. CDR3 sequence: CASSPQGENTEAFF. The CDR3 DNA follows: TGTGCCAGCTCACCCCAGGGGGAGAACACTGAAGCTTTCTTT.